Each of the 26 T cell receptor beta chains below was sequenced from the same sample in a study of T cell responses to AZD1222 COVID-19 vaccine. Only in-frame clones appear in the TCRdb table, and some are missing; sequencing was by immunoSEQ multiplex PCR. The sample includes 100,000 to 150,000 clones, roughly 90% of them seen just once. Material: peripheral blood, obtained on day 0 of AZD1222 vaccination. These receptor sequences come from an adult in good health.

This sequence joins TRBV5-4 and TRBJ1-1; D perhaps matches TRBD1 (5 bases). Germline V CDR1 and CDR2: SGHNT, YYREEE (reference sequence). This CDR3 is built from 12 residues. Trimming cost V 5 bases and J 5 bases, with 10 bases left between them. The CDR3 loop reads CASSLGATEAFF. The DNA of the CDR3 is TGTGCCAGCAGTCTAGGGGCGACTGAAGCTTTCTTT.

The table lists this clone with a count of one. The chain has TRBV6-5 and TRBJ1-2; D gene unclear. This CDR3 contains 13 residues. V lost 2 bases to trimming and J lost 2 bases, with 6 bases between them. Germline CDR1 reads MNHEY; CDR2 reads SVGAGI. The DNA for the CDR3 is TGTGCCAGCAGTTACGACTGGAACTATGGCTACACCTTC. Its protein product is CASSYDWNYGYTF.

This sequence joins TRBV5-1 and TRBJ2-7; 12 nucleotides match TRBD2. Germline V lookup: CDR1 SGHRS, CDR2 YFSETQ. J was trimmed by 9 bases and V by 4 bases; bases with no gene match: 8. CDR3 size: 14 residues. This CDR3 is CASSPGTSGPAQYF. The CDR3 DNA sequence: TGCGCCAGCAGCCCCGGGACTAGCGGGCCCGCGCAGTACTTC.

V gene TRBV19 combines with J gene TRBJ1-5, with TRBD1 as a possible D gene (6 bases). The length of the CDR3 is 13 residues. The V gene lost 8 bases and the J gene lost 6 bases, with 14 bases spanning the gap. CDR1 and CDR2 from the germline V gene are LNHDA and SQIVND (reference sequence). The CDR3 sequence is CASQAGVVQPQHF. DNA of the CDR3: TGTGCCAGTCAGGCAGGGGTCGTTCAGCCCCAGCATTTT.

This chain connects TRBV9 to TRBJ1-6; possibly TRBD1 for D (6 bases). CDR1 is SGDLS, CDR2 YYNGEE, per germline. The CDR3 length is 16 residues. Trimming shortened V by 2 bases and J by 8 bases, and 17 bases separated the two germline ends. The CDR3 spells CASSVTGDSEDSPLHF. CDR3 sequence (DNA): TGTGCCAGCAGCGTGACAGGCGACAGCGAGGATTCACCCCTCCACTTT.

The rearrangement links TRBV24-1 to TRBJ1-5; D is undetermined. Trimming removed 4 bases from V and 2 bases from J, with 11 bases in between. Germline CDR1 is KGHDR and CDR2 is SFDVKD. The CDR3 sequence is 15 residues long. The CDR3 DNA reads as TGTGCCACCAGTGACCCCGGGATGGGCAATCAGCCCCAGCATTTT. Amino acids: CATSDPGMGNQPQHF.

V and J are TRBV4-1 and TRBJ2-2; TRBD1 matches at 7 bases. From germline, CDR1 is MGHRA and CDR2 YSYEKL. The CDR3 covers 18 residues. V lost 2 bases and J lost 2; bases outside the gene matches: 11. This CDR3 is CASSQFGTGEKNTGELFF. CDR3 in DNA: TGCGCCAGCAGCCAATTTGGAACAGGGGAAAAAAACACCGGGGAGCTGTTTTTT.

This clone was counted only a few times. V gene TRBV20-1 combines with J gene TRBJ2-1; D not certain. Trimming took 0 bases from V and 8 from J, leaving 5 bases between them. The CDR3 is made up of 11 amino acids. CDR1 DFQATT and CDR2 SNEGSKA come from the germline V gene (reference sequence). The CDR3 spells CSARDQYEQFF. The CDR3 DNA is TGCAGTGCTAGAGATCAGTATGAGCAGTTCTTC.

The CDR3 DNA is TGTGCCAGCAGCACCTCGTGGGGGGAGCTGAATGAGCAGTTCTTC. Translation gives CASSTSWGELNEQFF. The chain has TRBV6-5 and TRBJ2-1, with D possibly TRBD2 on 6 matching bases. In germline, CDR1 is MNHEY, CDR2 SVGAGI. This CDR3 has 15 residues. Between the trimmed V and J ends, which lost 6 bases and 7 bases, there was a span of 19 bases.

This clone appeared a few times. The V call is TRBV5-5, the J call TRBJ1-3; no firm D call. The CDR3 contains 14 residues. The ends were cut back, 4 bases at V and 3 bases at J, with 11 bases in the middle. Germline CDR1 and CDR2: SGHKS and YYEKEE (reference sequence). In DNA form, the CDR3 reads TGTGCCAGCAGCGACTCCTGGGGTGGAAACACCATATATTTT. Its translation is CASSDSWGGNTIYF.

The gene calls are TRBV7-9 and TRBJ2-6; D may correspond to TRBD1 or TRBD2 (7 bases each). V was trimmed by 5 bases and J by 3 bases, leaving 23 bases between them. Germline V gene data show CDR1 as SEHNR and CDR2 as FQNEAQ (reference sequence). The CDR3 is made up of 19 amino acids. CDR3 in amino acids: CASSPLKQGGGFGANVLTF. CDR3 DNA sequence: TGTGCCAGCAGCCCCCTGAAGCAGGGGGGGGGATTTGGGGCCAACGTCCTGACTTTC.

This clone was picked up one time. CDR3 in DNA: TGTGCCCGGGGGCTAGCGGGCACAGATACGCAGTATTTT. Encoded protein: CARGLAGTDTQYF. The chain has TRBV7-9 and TRBJ2-3; tentative D call: TRBD2 (7 bases). This CDR3 comprises 13 residues. Trimming took off 11 bases at V and 1 base at J, with 13 bases between the two ends. Germline CDR1 reads SEHNR; CDR2 reads FQNEAQ (reference sequence).

The CDR3 reads CASSSVGGDVQYEQYF. Here the CDR3 DNA reads TGTGCCAGCAGCTCCGTTGGGGGCGATGTTCAGTACGAGCAGTACTTC. The V gene is TRBV7-9, the J gene TRBJ2-7, with D maybe TRBD1 (6 bases). Germline V gives CDR1 SEHNR, CDR2 FQNEAQ (reference sequence). The CDR3 consists of 16 residues. With 4 bases removed from V and 4 bases from J, the gap between germline ends came to 20 bases.

This chain connects TRBV10-2 to TRBJ1-2; no firm D call. This CDR3 is built from 13 residues. V was shortened by 2 bases and J by 4 bases, with 8 bases between the two germline ends. CDR1 and CDR2 (germline): WSHSY, SAAADI. The chain's CDR3 is CASSEPGPYGYTF. CDR3 in DNA: TGCGCCAGCAGTGAGCCAGGACCCTATGGCTACACCTTC.

The CDR3 region has the DNA TGTGCCAGCAGTTTGGGGCTCCTGGACAGGGGGAACACTGAAGCTTTCTTT. Its translation: CASSLGLLDRGNTEAFF. This chain joins TRBV27 and TRBJ1-1; 9 positions agree with TRBD1. V dropped 3 bases and J dropped 1; count of bases not matched to a gene: 9. This CDR3 has 17 amino acids. CDR1 is MNHEY and CDR2 is SMNVEV in the germline V gene (reference sequence).

The chain recombines TRBV7-9 with TRBJ1-3; possible D gene TRBD1, 5 bases. Germline loops: CDR1 SEHNR, CDR2 FQNEAQ (reference sequence). Trimming removed 5 bases at V and 0 bases at J, with 11 bases between. The CDR3 length is 15 residues. Here the CDR3 DNA reads TGTGCCAGCAGCACCCGACAGAGCTCTGGAAACACCATATATTTT. Protein: CASSTRQSSGNTIYF.

The rearrangement links TRBV11-3 to TRBJ1-1, with TRBD1 as a possible D gene (5 bases). In germline, CDR1 is SGHNT, CDR2 YENEEA. The length of the CDR3 is 14 residues. V shed 1 base and J shed 6 bases, with 12 bases lying between them. The CDR3 spells CASSLGGDFAEAFF. CDR3 nucleotide sequence: TGTGCCAGCAGCTTAGGGGGCGATTTCGCTGAAGCTTTCTTT.

The rearrangement joins TRBV5-1 to TRBJ2-7; D is unclear. Trimming stripped 2 bases from V and 8 bases from J, with 11 bases between. Germline V lookup: CDR1 SGHRS, CDR2 YFSETQ. There are 12 residues in the CDR3. This CDR3 reads CASSFEASQQYF. CDR3 nucleotides: TGCGCCAGCAGCTTTGAGGCGTCGCAGCAGTACTTC.

The chain couples TRBV3-1 (or the pseudogene TRBV3-2) to TRBJ2-4; perhaps TRBD2 as D (5 bases). Trimming removed 4 bases at V and 0 bases at J, with 10 bases between. Germline V gene sequence: CDR1 LGHDT, CDR2 YNNKEL (reference sequence). The CDR3 runs to 15 residues. CDR3 in DNA: TGTGCCAGCAGCCCAGGACTCATAGCCAAAAACATTCAGTACTTC. Encoded protein: CASSPGLIAKNIQYF.

The chain links TRBV11-3 to TRBJ1-1, with TRBD1 identical over 9 bases. V lost 5 bases and J lost 4; bases outside the gene matches: 8. The CDR3 sequence is 15 residues long. CDR1 SGHNT and CDR2 YENEEA come from the germline V gene. DNA for the CDR3: TGTGCCAGCAGCCCGGTTACAGGGGGCGGCACTGAAGCTTTCTTT. Amino acids: CASSPVTGGGTEAFF. The full variable domain, completed using reference TRBV11-3 and TRBJ1-1, is EAGVVQSPRYKIIEKKQPVAFWCNPISGHNTLYWYLQNLGQGPELLIRYENEEAVDDSQLPKDRFSAERLKGVDSTLKIQPAELGDSAVYLCASSPVTGGGTEAFFGQGTRLTVV.

The count of this clone is one. The chain is built from TRBV19 and TRBJ1-1; D not certain. V shed 5 bases and J shed 3 bases, with 7 bases lying between them. CDR1 is LNHDA, CDR2 SQIVND, per germline (reference sequence). This CDR3 is built from 12 residues. CDR3 bases: TGTGCCAGTAGTGGGCCCTACACTGAAGCTTTCTTT. Translated, it gives CASSGPYTEAFF.

This clone was seen once. This chain connects TRBV28 to TRBJ2-7, with 8 positions matching TRBD1. V was pared by 4 bases and J by 7 bases, with 9 bases of the junction left unmatched. The length of the CDR3 is 14 residues. Germline V gene lookup returns CDR1 MDHEN and CDR2 SYDVKM. The CDR3 is CASSSPSRTGEQYF. For the CDR3, the DNA is TGTGCCAGCAGTTCCCCCTCCCGGACAGGGGAGCAGTACTTC.

The chain recombines TRBV7-2 with TRBJ2-7; D call uncertain. Germline-derived CDR1 and CDR2 are SGHTA and FQGNSA. Deletions cut 5 bases from V and 2 bases from J, with 16 bases between. The CDR3 sequence is 15 residues long. DNA for the CDR3: TGTGCCAGCAGCACGACCTCGGACCTAACCTACGAGCAGTACTTC. Protein: CASSTTSDLTYEQYF.

The CDR3 here is CASSPRGPTNTEAFF. DNA of the CDR3: TGTGCCAGCAGCCCGCGGGGGCCCACGAACACTGAAGCTTTCTTT. The V and J genes are TRBV7-9 and TRBJ1-1; D may be TRBD1 (6 bases). CDR1 SEHNR and CDR2 FQNEAQ come from the germline V gene (reference sequence). V was shortened by 5 bases and J by 1 base, with 14 bases between the two germline ends. This CDR3 comprises 15 residues.

The chain has TRBV7-9 and TRBJ1-5; 7 bases align to TRBD1. Germline assignment: CDR1 SEHNR and CDR2 FQNEAQ (reference sequence). The trim removed 5 bases at V and 7 bases at J, leaving 5 bases unmatched. This CDR3 comprises 13 residues. In DNA, the CDR3 is TGTGCCAGCAGCCCGATAGGGGGCCAGCCCCAGCATTTT. Amino acids: CASSPIGGQPQHF.

V is TRBV19 and J is TRBJ1-5; 8 bases match TRBD1. This CDR3 has 16 amino acids. Germline loops: CDR1 LNHDA, CDR2 SQIVND (reference sequence). V shed 5 bases and J 3 bases; nucleotides not matched to a gene: 9. The CDR3 DNA is TGTGCCAGTAGTCAAGGGACAGGTGATTCCAATCAGCCCCAGCATTTT. Protein product: CASSQGTGDSNQPQHF.